This T cell receptor (beta chain) was recorded in a study of cytomegalovirus exposure and HLA in healthy donors. This CDR3 has 12 amino acids. The V gene lost 1 base and the J gene lost 7 bases, with 5 bases spanning the gap. CDR1 and CDR2 (germline): SEHNR, FQNEAQ (reference sequence). The PCR employed 60 Vbeta primers together with 13 Jbeta primers. Using immunoSEQ multiplex PCR, the repertoire was profiled, and TCRdb retains in-frame clones only, with some absent. This table holds around 100,000 clones, 79% found once. The source material was PBMCs. This receptor was identified in a woman aged 40-49 years in good health and CMV-seronegative. The V and J genes are TRBV7-9 and TRBJ2-1; D unclear. The DNA for the CDR3 is TGTGCCAGCAGCTTAGAGCAAAATGAGCAGTTCTTC. Residues: CASSLEQNEQFF.